Detailed here is one TCR beta chain. The table came from immunoSEQ multiplex PCR; TCRdb's copy has only in-frame clones and leaves some out. The table includes 200,000 to 300,000 clones, approximately 90% detected once. The data originate from a study of blood T cell repertoires in COVID-19. This CDR3 is built from 14 residues. V was trimmed by 0 bases and J by 2 bases, leaving 8 bases between them. Germline CDR1 and CDR2: LNHNV and YYDKDF (reference sequence). In Cohort 3, a recovered donor had either two negative PCRs, clearance, or symptom resolution. This chain joins TRBV15 and TRBJ2-7, with D perhaps TRBD2 (6 bases). The clonotype was recovered from a woman aged 25 to 39 who had recovered from COVID-19. The sequenced sample consisted of PBMCs or T cells enriched from blood (not recorded which). The CDR3 protein is CATSRDAGPYEQYF. The CDR3 DNA is TGTGCCACCAGCAGAGACGCGGGACCCTACGAGCAGTACTTC.